Given below is one T cell receptor beta chain in context. Its antigen is undetermined. These data are taken from a study of blood T cells in healthy people across ages. General study findings and limits: In long-lived donors, naive CD4+ cell counts and diversity exceeded those of aged donors.

Combining a sample-barcoded 5' primer with a J-beta primer mix, a second PCR ran for roughly 6 to 12 cycles. Every cDNA molecule bore a tag from a template-switch adaptor containing 12 random nucleotides. Sequencing yielded, for each sample, at least 2.5 million paired-end reads carrying CDR3. MiXCR, applied by TCRdb to the 5' RACE reads, yields one record per CDR3 protein. This table holds over 1,500,000 distinct CDR3 sequences, about two fifths found once. The CDR3 length is 12 residues. Germline lookup yields CDR1 DFQATT and CDR2 SNEGSKA (reference sequence). V lost 3 bases and J 5 bases, leaving 8 bases between the germline ends.

The gene calls are TRBV20-1 and TRBJ2-1; D uncertain. This receptor was obtained from a human donor in good health. What was sequenced was blood. CDR3 residues: CSASFPDNEQFF. The CDR3 coding sequence is TGCAGTGCTAGTTTCCCGGACAATGAGCAGTTCTTC.